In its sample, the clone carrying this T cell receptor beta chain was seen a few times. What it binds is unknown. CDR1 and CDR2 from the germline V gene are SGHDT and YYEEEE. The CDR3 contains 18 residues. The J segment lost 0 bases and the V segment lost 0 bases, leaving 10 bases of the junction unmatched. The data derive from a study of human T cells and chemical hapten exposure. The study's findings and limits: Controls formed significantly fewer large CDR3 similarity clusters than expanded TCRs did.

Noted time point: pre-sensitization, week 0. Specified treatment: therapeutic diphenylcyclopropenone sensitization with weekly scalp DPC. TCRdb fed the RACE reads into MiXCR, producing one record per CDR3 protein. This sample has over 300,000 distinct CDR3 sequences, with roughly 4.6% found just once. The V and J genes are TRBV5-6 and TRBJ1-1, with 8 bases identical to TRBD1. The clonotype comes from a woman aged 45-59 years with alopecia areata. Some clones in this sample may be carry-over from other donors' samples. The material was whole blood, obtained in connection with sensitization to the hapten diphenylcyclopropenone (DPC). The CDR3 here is CASSLEIGQGFMNTEAFF. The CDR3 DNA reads TGTGCCAGCAGCTTGGAAATCGGACAGGGTTTCATGAACACTGAAGCTTTCTTT.